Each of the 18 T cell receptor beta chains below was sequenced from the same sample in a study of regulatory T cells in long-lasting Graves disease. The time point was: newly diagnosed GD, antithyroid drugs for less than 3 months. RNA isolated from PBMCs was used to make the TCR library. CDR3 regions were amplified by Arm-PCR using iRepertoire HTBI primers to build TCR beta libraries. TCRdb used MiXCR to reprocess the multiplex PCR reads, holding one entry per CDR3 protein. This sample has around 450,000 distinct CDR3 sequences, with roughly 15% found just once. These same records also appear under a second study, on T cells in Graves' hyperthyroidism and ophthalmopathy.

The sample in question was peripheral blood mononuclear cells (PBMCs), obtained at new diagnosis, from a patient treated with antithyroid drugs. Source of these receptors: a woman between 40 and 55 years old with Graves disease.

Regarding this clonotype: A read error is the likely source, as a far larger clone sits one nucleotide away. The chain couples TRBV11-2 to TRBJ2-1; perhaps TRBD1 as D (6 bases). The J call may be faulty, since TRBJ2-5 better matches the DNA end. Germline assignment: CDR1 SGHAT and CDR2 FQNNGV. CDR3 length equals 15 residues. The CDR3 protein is CASSFRSGEEEAQYF. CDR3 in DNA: TGTGCCAGCAGCTTCCGATCAGGGGAAGAAGAGGCCCAGTACTTC.

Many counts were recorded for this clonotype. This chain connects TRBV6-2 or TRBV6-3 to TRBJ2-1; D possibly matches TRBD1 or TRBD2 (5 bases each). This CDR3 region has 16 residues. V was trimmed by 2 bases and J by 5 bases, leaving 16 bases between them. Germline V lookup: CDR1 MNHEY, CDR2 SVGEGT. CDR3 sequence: CASSYPTRGYHNEQFF. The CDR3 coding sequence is TGTGCCAGCAGTTACCCCACGAGGGGTTATCACAATGAGCAGTTCTTC.

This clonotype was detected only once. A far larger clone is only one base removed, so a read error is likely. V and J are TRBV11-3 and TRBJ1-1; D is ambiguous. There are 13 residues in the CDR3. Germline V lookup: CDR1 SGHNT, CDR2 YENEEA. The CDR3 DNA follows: TGTGCCAGCAGCCAAGGCATGAACACTGAAGCTTGCTTT. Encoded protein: CASSQGMNTEACF.

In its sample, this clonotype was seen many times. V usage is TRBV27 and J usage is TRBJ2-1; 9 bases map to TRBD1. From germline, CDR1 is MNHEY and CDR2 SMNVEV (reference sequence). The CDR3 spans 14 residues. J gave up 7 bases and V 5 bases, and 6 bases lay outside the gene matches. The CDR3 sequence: CASSPWDRANEQFF. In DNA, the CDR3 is TGTGCCAGCAGTCCGTGGGACAGGGCTAATGAGCAGTTCTTC.

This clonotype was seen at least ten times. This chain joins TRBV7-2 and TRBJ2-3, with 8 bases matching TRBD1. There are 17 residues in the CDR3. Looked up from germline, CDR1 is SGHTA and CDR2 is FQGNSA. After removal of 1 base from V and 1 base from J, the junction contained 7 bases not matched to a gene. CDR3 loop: CASSLGTGNLRTDTQYF. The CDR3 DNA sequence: TGTGCCAGCAGCTTAGGGACAGGGAACCTCCGCACAGATACGCAGTATTTT.

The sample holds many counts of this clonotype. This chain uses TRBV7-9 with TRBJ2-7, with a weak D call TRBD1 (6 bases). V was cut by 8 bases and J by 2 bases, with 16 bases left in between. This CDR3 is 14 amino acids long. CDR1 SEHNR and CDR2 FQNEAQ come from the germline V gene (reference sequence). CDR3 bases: TGTGCCAGCTCTTTAGGGGGAATAGCCTACGAGCAGTACTTC. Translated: CASSLGGIAYEQYF.

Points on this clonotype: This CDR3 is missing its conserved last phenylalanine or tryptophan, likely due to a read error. CDR3 bases: TGTGCCAGCAGCTTTTGGCGGCGGGAGAGCGCAGATACGCAGTATTCT. This sequence encodes CASSFWRRESADTQYS. V and J are TRBV5-4 and TRBJ2-3, with 7 bases that match TRBD2. Trimming cost V 2 bases and J 4 bases; bases outside gene matches: 10. CDR1 SGHNT and CDR2 YYREEE come from the germline V gene (reference sequence). The CDR3 extends over 16 amino acids.

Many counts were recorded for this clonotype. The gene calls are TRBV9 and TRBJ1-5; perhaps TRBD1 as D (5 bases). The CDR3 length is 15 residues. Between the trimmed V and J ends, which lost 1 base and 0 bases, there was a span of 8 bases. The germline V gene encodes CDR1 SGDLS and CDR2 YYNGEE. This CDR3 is CASSVSGISNQPQHF. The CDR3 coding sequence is TGTGCCAGCAGCGTATCAGGGATTAGCAATCAGCCCCAGCATTTT.

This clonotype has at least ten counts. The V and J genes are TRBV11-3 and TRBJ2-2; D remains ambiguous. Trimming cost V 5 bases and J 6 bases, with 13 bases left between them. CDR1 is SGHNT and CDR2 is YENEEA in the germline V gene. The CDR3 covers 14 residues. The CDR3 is CASSRSGESGELFF. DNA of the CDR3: TGTGCCAGCAGCAGAAGTGGGGAATCCGGGGAGCTGTTTTTT.

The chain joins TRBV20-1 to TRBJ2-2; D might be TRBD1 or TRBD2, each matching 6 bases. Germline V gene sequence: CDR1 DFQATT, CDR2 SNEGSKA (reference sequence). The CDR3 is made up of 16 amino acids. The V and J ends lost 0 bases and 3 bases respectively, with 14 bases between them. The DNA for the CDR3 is TGCAGTGCTAGAGATATAAGGGGGGCTGACACCGGGGAGCTGTTTTTT. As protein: CSARDIRGADTGELFF.

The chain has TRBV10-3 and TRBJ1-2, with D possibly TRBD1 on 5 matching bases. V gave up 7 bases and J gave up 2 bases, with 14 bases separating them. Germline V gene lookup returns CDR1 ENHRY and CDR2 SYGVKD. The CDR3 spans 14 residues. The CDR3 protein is CAINSGTANYGYTF. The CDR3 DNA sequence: TGTGCCATCAATTCCGGGACGGCAAACTATGGCTACACCTTC.

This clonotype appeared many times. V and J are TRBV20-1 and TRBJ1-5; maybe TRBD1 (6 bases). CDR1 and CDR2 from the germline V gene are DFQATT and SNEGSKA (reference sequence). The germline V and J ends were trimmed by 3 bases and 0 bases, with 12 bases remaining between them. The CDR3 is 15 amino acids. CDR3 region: CSASPRQDSNQPQHF. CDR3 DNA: TGCAGTGCTAGCCCTAGACAGGATAGCAATCAGCCCCAGCATTTT.

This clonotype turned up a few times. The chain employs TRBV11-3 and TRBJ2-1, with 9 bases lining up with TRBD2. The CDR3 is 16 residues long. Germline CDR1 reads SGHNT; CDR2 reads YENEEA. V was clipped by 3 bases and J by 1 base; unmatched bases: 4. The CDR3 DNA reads TGTGCCAGCAGCTTCTCTAGCGGGATTTCCTACAATGAGCAGTTCTTC. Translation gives CASSFSSGISYNEQFF.

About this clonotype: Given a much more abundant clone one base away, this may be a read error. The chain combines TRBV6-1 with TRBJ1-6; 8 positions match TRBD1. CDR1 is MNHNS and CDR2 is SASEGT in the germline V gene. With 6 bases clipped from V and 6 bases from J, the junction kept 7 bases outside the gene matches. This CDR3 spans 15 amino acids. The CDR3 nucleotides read TGTGCCAGCAGCGATCCGGACAGGGCTAATTCACCCCTCCACTTT. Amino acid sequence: CASSDPDRANSPLHF.

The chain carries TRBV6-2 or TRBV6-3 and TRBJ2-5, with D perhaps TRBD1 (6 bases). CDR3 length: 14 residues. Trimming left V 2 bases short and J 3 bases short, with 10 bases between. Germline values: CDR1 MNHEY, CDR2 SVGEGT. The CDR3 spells CASSYPRGKETQYF. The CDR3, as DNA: TGTGCCAGCAGTTACCCCAGGGGAAAAGAGACCCAGTACTTC.

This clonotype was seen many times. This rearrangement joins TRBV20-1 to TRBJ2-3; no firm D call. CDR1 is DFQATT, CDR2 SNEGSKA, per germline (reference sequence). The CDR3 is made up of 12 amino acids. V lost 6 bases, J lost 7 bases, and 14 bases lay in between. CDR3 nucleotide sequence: TGCAGTGCGCCAATAGGTGGAAATACGCAGTATTTT. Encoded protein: CSAPIGGNTQYF.

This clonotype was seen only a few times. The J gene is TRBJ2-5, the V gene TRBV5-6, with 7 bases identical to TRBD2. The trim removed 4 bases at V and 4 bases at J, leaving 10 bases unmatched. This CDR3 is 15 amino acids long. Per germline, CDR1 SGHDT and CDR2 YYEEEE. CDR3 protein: CASSRRWEGSETQYF. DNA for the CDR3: TGTGCCAGCAGCCGCAGGTGGGAGGGATCAGAGACCCAGTACTTC. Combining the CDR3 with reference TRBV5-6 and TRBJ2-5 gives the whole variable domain DAGVTQSPTHLIKTRGQQVTLRCSPKSGHDTVSWYQQALGQGPQFIFQYYEEEERQRGNFPDRFSGHQFPNYSSELNVNALLLGDSALYLCASSRRWEGSETQYFGPGTRLLVL.

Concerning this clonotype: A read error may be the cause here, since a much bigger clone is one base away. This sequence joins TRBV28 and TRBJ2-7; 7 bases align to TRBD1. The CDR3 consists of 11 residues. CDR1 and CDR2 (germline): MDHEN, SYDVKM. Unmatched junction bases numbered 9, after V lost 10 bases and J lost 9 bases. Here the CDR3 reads CAIRQGRVQYF. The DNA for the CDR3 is TGTGCCATCAGACAGGGTCGGGTGCAGTACTTC.